The TCR beta chain under discussion was sequenced for a study of T cell repertoires in cytomegalovirus infection. Study details: Public signatures in TCR beta pointed to CMV infection and matching HLA type.

General study results and limits: The study found HLA-C-restricted CMV-specific TCR beta clonotypes dominating the ex vivo response.

Germline-derived CDR1 and CDR2 are LGHNA and YSLEER. V lost 1 base to trimming and J lost 1 base, with 15 bases between them. The CDR3 has 17 amino acids. Worth noting for this clonotype: Its target is unknown.

One entry per CDR3 protein, called by TCRdb with MiXCR from the reads. The table has 510,000 or so distinct CDR3 sequences, 26% seen once; the top ten hold roughly 13%. This chain joins TRBV4-3 and TRBJ2-3; perhaps TRBD1 as D (5 bases). The sequence was collected from a human donor in good health (CMV status not recorded). Some clones in this sample may be carry-over from other donors' samples. Material: PBMCs. The CDR3 DNA reads as TGCGCCAGCAGCCAAGCTGGGGCGGTTTGGGGCACAGATACGCAGTATTTT. The encoded protein is CASSQAGAVWGTDTQYF.